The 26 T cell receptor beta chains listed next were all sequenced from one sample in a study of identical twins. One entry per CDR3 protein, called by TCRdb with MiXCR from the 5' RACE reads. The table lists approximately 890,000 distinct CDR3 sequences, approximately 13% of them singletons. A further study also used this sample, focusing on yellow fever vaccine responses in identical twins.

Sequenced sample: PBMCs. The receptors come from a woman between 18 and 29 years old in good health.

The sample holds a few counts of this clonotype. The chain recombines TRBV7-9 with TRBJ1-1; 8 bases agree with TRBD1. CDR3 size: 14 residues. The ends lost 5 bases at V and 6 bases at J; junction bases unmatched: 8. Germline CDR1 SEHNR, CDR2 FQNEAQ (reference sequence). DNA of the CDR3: TGTGCCAGCAGCCTAGGGGACAGGAGGGCTGAAGCTTTCTTT. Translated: CASSLGDRRAEAFF. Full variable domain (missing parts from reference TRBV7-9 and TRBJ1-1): DTGVSQNPRHKITKRGQNVTFRCDPISEHNRLYWYRQTLGQGPEFLTYFQNEAQLEKSRLLSDRFSAERPKGSFSTLEIQRTEQGDSAMYLCASSLGDRRAEAFFGQGTRLTVV.

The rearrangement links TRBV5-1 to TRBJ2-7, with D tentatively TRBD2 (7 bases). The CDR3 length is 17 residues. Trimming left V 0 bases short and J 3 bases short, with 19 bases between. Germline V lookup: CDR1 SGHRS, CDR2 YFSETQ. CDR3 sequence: CASSLEGGVARFYEQYF. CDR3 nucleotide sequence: TGCGCCAGCAGCTTGGAAGGGGGGGTAGCGAGATTCTACGAGCAGTACTTC.

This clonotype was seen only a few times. CDR3 sequence (DNA): TGCAGTCCCATTGGCGGGAGGGCGGGAGAGACCCAGTACTTC. Amino acid sequence: CSPIGGRAGETQYF. The chain employs TRBV20-1 and TRBJ2-5; 9 nucleotides match TRBD2. Germline CDR1 DFQATT, CDR2 SNEGSKA (reference sequence). Trimming cost V 8 bases and J 4 bases; bases outside gene matches: 11. This CDR3 spans 14 amino acids.

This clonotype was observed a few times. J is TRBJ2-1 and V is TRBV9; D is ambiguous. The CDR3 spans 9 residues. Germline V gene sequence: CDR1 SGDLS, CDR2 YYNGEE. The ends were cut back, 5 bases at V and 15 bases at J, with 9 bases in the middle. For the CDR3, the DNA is TGTGCCAGCAGAGGCCCAAGGTTCTTC. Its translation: CASRGPRFF.

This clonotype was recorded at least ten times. The CDR3 here is CSVEDRGTVSNEQFF. In DNA form, the CDR3 reads TGCAGCGTTGAAGATCGGGGGACAGTGTCTAATGAGCAGTTCTTC. The gene calls are TRBV29-1 and TRBJ2-1, with D perhaps TRBD1 (7 bases). V was clipped by 0 bases and J by 7 bases, with 16 bases between them. This CDR3 comprises 15 residues. Germline CDR1 SQVTM, CDR2 ANQGSEA.

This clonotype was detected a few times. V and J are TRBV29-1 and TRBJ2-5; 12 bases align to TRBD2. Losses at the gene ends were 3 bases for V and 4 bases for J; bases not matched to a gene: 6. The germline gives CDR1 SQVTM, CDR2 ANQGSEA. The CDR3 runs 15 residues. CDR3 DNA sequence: TGCAGCGTTGATTTTTCTAGCGGGGGGGGAGAGACCCAGTACTTC. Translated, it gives CSVDFSSGGGETQYF.

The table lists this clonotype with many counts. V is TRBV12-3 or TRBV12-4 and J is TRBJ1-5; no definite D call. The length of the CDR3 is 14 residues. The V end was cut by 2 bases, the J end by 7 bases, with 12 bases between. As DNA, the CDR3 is TGTGCCAGCAGTTTAAGTTCCACCTGGCAGCCCCAGCATTTT. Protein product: CASSLSSTWQPQHF.

In nucleotides, the CDR3 is TGTGCCACCAGTGAACACATCCACAATGAGCAGTTCTTC. Translation gives CATSEHIHNEQFF. The chain joins TRBV24-1 to TRBJ2-1; D is unresolved. CDR3 length: 13 residues. Germline V gene lookup returns CDR1 KGHDR and CDR2 SFDVKD. V was pared by 4 bases and J by 5 bases, with 8 bases between.

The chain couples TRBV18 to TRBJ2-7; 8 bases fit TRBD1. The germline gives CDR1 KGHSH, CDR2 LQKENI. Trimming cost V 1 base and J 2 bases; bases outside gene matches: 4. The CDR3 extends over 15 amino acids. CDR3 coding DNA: TGTGCCAGCTCACCACAAGGACAGGGTCCCTACGAGCAGTACGTC. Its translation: CASSPQGQGPYEQYV.

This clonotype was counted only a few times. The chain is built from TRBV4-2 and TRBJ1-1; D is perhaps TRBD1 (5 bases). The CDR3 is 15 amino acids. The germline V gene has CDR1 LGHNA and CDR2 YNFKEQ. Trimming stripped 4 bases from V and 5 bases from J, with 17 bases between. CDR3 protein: CASSRSTGGWTEAFF. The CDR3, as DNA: TGTGCCAGCAGCCGAAGCACGGGGGGATGGACTGAAGCTTTCTTT.

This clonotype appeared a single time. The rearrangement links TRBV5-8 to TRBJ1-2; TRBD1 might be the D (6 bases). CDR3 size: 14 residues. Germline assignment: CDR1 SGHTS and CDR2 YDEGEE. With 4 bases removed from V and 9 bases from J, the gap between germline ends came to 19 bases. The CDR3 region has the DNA TGTGCCAGCAGCGTCCAGGGGAGACCATATAGCTACACCTTC. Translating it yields CASSVQGRPYSYTF.

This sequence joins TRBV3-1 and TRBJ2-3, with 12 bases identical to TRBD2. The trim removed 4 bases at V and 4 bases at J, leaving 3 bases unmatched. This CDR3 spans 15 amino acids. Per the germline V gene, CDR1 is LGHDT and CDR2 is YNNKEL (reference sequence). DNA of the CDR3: TGTGCCAGCAGCCCTAGCGGGGGGGCCGCAGATACGCAGTATTTT. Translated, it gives CASSPSGGAADTQYF.

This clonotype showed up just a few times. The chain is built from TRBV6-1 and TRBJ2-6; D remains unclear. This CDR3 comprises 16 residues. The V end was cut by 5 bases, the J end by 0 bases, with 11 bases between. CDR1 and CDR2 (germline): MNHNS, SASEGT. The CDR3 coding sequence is TGTGCCAGCAGTCTCCTGTCTAGCTCTGGGGCCAACGTCCTGACTTTC. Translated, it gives CASSLLSSSGANVLTF.

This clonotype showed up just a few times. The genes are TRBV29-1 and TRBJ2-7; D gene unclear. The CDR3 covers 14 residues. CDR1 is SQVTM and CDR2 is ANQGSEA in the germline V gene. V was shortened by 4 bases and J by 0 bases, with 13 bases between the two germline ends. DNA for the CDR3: TGCAGCGTTGTTATGATAAGGAGCTCCTACGAGCAGTACTTC. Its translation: CSVVMIRSSYEQYF.

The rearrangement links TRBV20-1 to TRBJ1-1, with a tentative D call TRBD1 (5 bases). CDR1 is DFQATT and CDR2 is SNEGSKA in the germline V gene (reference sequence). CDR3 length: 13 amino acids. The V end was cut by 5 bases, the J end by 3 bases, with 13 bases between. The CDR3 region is CSAAGGGDTEAFF. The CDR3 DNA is TGCAGTGCTGCGGGGGGAGGGGACACTGAAGCTTTCTTT.

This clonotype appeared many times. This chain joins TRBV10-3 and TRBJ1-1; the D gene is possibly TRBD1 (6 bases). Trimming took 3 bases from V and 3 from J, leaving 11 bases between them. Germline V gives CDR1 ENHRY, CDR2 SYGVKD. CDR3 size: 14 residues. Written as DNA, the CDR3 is TGTGCCATCAGTGACAGGGGTCCCGACACTGAAGCTTTCTTT. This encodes CAISDRGPDTEAFF.

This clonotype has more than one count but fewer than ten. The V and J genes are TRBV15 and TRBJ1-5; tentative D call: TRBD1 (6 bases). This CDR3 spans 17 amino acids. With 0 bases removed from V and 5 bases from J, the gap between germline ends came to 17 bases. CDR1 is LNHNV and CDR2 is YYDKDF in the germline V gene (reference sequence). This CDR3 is CATSREEGGRADQPQHF. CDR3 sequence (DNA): TGTGCCACCAGCAGAGAAGAGGGGGGCAGAGCCGATCAGCCCCAGCATTTT. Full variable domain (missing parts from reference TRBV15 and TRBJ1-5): DAMVIQNPRYQVTQFGKPVTLSCSQTLNHNVMYWYQQKSSQAPKLLFHYYDKDFNNEADTPDNFQSRRPNTSFCFLDIRSPGLGDTAMYLCATSREEGGRADQPQHFGDGTRLSIL.

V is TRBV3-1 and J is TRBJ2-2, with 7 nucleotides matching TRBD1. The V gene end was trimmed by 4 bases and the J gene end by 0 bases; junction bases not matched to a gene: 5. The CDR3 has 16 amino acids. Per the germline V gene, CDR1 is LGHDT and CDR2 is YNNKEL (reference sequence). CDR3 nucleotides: TGTGCCAGCAGCCGTCCCGGGACAGCGAACACCGGGGAGCTGTTTTTT. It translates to CASSRPGTANTGELFF.

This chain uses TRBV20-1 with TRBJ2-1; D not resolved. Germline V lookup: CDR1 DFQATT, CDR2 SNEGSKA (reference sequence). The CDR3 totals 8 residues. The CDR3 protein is CSDNEQFF. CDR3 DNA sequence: TGCAGCGACAATGAGCAGTTCTTC.

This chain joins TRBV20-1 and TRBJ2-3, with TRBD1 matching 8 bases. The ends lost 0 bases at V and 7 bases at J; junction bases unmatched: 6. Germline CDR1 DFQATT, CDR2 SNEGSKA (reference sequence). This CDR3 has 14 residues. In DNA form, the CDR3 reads TGCAGTGCTAGAGATCTACAGGGGGGAAATACGCAGTATTTT. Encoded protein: CSARDLQGGNTQYF.

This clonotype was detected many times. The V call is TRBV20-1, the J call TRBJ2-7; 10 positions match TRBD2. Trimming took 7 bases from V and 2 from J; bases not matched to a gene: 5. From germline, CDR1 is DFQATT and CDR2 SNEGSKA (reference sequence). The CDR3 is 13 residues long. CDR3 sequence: CSVSSGRAYEQYF. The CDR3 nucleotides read TGCAGTGTTTCGAGCGGGAGGGCCTACGAGCAGTACTTC.

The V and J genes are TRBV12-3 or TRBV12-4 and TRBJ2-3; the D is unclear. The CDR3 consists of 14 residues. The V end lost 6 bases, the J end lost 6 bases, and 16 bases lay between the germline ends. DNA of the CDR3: TGTGCCAGCAGCCCAACCGGTCCCGGTGATACGCAGTATTTT. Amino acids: CASSPTGPGDTQYF.

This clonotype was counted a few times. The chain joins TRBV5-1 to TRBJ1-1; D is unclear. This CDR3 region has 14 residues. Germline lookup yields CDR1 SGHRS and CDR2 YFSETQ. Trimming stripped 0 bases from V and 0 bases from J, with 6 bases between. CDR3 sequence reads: CASSLGYLNTEAFF. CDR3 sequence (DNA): TGCGCCAGCAGCTTGGGATACCTGAACACTGAAGCTTTCTTT.

The CDR3 reads CASSLPGTYGYTF. The CDR3 DNA follows: TGTGCCAGCAGCTTACCAGGGACCTATGGCTACACCTTC. The chain links TRBV7-9 to TRBJ1-2; possibly TRBD1 for D (5 bases). There are 13 residues in the CDR3. The V and J ends lost 2 bases and 4 bases respectively, with 8 bases between them. Per germline, CDR1 SEHNR and CDR2 FQNEAQ (reference sequence).

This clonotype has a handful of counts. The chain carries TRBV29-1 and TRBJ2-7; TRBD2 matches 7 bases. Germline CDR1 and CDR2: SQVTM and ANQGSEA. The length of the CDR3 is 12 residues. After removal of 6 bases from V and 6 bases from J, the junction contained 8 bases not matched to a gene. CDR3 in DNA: TGCAGCGTCGGGAGGCCTGGGTTCGAGCAGTACTTC. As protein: CSVGRPGFEQYF.

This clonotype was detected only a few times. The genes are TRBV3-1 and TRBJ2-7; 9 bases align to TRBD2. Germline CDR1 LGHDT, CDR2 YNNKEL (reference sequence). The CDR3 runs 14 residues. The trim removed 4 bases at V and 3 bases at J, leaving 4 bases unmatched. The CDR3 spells CASSRTSDYYEQYF. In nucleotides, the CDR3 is TGTGCCAGCAGCCGGACTAGCGATTACTACGAGCAGTACTTC.